This is a list of T cell receptor beta chains from one sample in a study of cytomegalovirus exposure and HLA in healthy donors. Clones were read by immunoSEQ multiplex PCR, and TCRdb kept only the in-frame ones, dropping some. The sample carries over 200,000 clones, around four fifths recorded once. Sample: PBMCs. These receptors were collected from a woman between 18 and 29 years old in good health and CMV-seronegative. Each CDR3 is given with its conserved first and last residue. Each record gives: V gene, clone size, J gene, D gene, CDR3 protein, CDR3 DNA. A D gene is named only where the DNA matches it firmly. Clone size, where shown, is once, few, many, or a class for clones that have expanded.

>TRBV20-1|-|TRBJ2-1|-
CSAFGSNEQFF
TGCAGTGCTTTTGGGTCCAATGAGCAGTTCTTC
>TRBV5-1|-|TRBJ2-7|TRBD1
CASSFTGTGDPYEQYF
TGCGCCAGCAGCTTTACCGGGACAGGGGACCCCTACGAGCAGTACTTC
>TRBV28|-|TRBJ2-7|TRBD1
CASSSRDRGYYEQYF
TGTGCCAGCAGTTCCCGGGACAGGGGGTACTACGAGCAGTACTTC
>TRBV6-1|-|TRBJ1-5|-
CASSAPGRWGNQPQHF
TGTGCCAGCAGTGCCCCTGGACGGTGGGGCAATCAGCCCCAGCATTTT
>TRBV11-2|-|TRBJ2-5|-
CASSLGVFGGPEETQYF
TGTGCCAGCAGCTTAGGGGTCTTCGGGGGGCCTGAAGAGACCCAGTACTTC
>TRBV12-2|medium-sized|TRBJ1-5|-
CASRPVTGRTDQPQHF
TGTGCAAGTCGCCCCGTAACCGGGCGGACTGATCAGCCCCAGCATTTT
>TRBV27|-|TRBJ2-2|-
CASSPLLGGRPGELFF
TGTGCCAGCAGTCCCCTTTTGGGGGGGCGGCCCGGGGAGCTGTTTTTT
>TRBV30|-|TRBJ2-2|-
CAWIRATGELFF
TGTGCCTGGATTAGGGCCACCGGGGAGCTGTTTTTT
>TRBV27|-|TRBJ2-1|TRBD2
CASSARPTPSSGGPNEQFF
TGTGCCAGCAGCGCTCGCCCTACCCCATCTAGCGGGGGGCCCAATGAGCAGTTCTTC
>TRBV4-1|-|TRBJ1-3|TRBD1
CASSRQGIVLRGNTIYF
TGCGCCAGCAGCCGACAGGGAATCGTTTTGAGGGGAAACACCATATATTTT
>TRBV13|-|TRBJ2-2|TRBD1
CASSSEGARGAELFF
TGTGCCAGCAGCTCCGAGGGGGCACGGGGCGCGGAGCTGTTTTTT
>TRBV9|-|TRBJ1-1|-
CASSVHLNTEAFF
TGTGCCAGCAGCGTACACTTAAACACTGAAGCTTTCTTT
>TRBV30|-|TRBJ2-5|-
CAWRGQETQYF
TGTGCCTGGAGGGGCCAAGAGACCCAGTACTTC
>TRBV5-1|few|TRBJ2-3|-
CASSLGGPEDTQYF
TGCGCCAGCAGCTTGGGGGGCCCTGAGGATACGCAGTATTTT
>TRBV6-5|-|TRBJ2-4|TRBD1
CASSTDRGAKNIQYF
TGTGCCAGCAGTACCGACAGGGGAGCCAAAAACATTCAGTACTTC
>TRBV27|-|TRBJ1-1|-
CASRRQAWNTEAFF
TGTGCCAGCAGGCGACAGGCCTGGAACACTGAAGCTTTCTTT
>TRBV7-9|-|TRBJ1-2|TRBD1
CASSPGQAGYGYTF
TGTGCCAGCAGCCCCGGACAGGCCGGGTATGGCTACACCTTC
>TRBV2|-|TRBJ1-5|-
CASTRRGTSNQPQHF
TGTGCCAGCACAAGAAGGGGCACTAGCAATCAGCCCCAGCATTTT
>TRBV25-1|-|TRBJ2-7|TRBD1
CASSLTRGRGLYEQYF
TGTGCCAGCAGCCTAACCCGGGGCAGGGGGCTGTACGAGCAGTACTTC
>TRBV6-1|-|TRBJ2-7|TRBD2
CASSVSGGLAGGTSYEQYF
TGTGCCAGCAGTGTCTCAGGGGGACTAGCGGGAGGGACCTCCTACGAGCAGTACTTC
>TRBV6-1|once|TRBJ2-2|-
CASGGRTASGLFF
TGTGCCAGCGGCGGCCGGACGGCGAGCGGGCTGTTTTTT
>TRBV2|-|TRBJ1-1|-
CATAQEAEAFF
TGTGCCACCGCTCAGGAGGCTGAAGCTTTCTTT
>TRBV27|-|TRBJ2-5|-
CASSFQGRETQYF
TGTGCCAGCAGTTTTCAGGGGCGGGAGACCCAGTACTTC
>TRBV5-1|-|TRBJ2-2|-
CASSFEGTGELFF
TGCGCCAGCAGCTTCGAAGGCACCGGGGAGCTGTTTTTT
>TRBV29-1|few|TRBJ2-2|TRBD2
CSVQAGLAAAGELFF
TGCAGCGTCCAAGCGGGGCTAGCGGCGGCCGGGGAGCTGTTTTTT
>TRBV9|once|TRBJ1-6|-
CASSVGSYNSPLHF
TGTGCCAGCAGCGTAGGGTCCTATAATTCACCCCTCCACTTT
>TRBV25-1|-|TRBJ1-2|-
CASSRDRSYGYTF
TGTGCCAGCAGTCGGGACCGGAGCTATGGCTACACCTTC
>TRBV7-8|few|TRBJ1-2|TRBD1
CASSPDRVTYGYTF
TGTGCCAGCAGCCCTGACAGGGTTACCTATGGCTACACCTTC
>TRBV6-6|-|TRBJ1-4|-
CASSYSSGATNEKLFF
TGTGCCAGCAGTTACTCCTCGGGGGCAACTAATGAAAAACTGTTTTTT
>TRBV11-3|-|TRBJ2-1|-
CASSSSSSYNEQFF
TGTGCCAGCAGCTCTTCGAGCTCCTACAATGAGCAGTTCTTC
>TRBV5-1|-|TRBJ1-1|TRBD1
CASSLARTGPNTEAFF
TGCGCCAGCAGCTTGGCCCGGACAGGGCCGAACACTGAAGCTTTCTTT
>TRBV4-1|-|TRBJ2-7|TRBD2
CASSPGLARSYEQYF
TGCGCCAGCAGCCCGGGACTAGCGAGATCCTACGAGCAGTACTTC
>TRBV13|-|TRBJ2-5|TRBD1
CASSGQGSETQYF
TGTGCCAGCAGCGGACAGGGAAGCGAGACCCAGTACTTC
>TRBV7-2|-|TRBJ2-7|TRBD1
CASSFGTGSGEQYF
TGTGCCAGCAGCTTCGGGACAGGGAGTGGTGAGCAGTACTTC
>TRBV5-1|-|TRBJ1-3|-
CASSPGTANSGNTIYF
TGCGCCAGCAGCCCCGGGACGGCCAACTCTGGAAACACCATATATTTT
>TRBV2|-|TRBJ2-7|TRBD1
CASSPGTGFGYEQYF
TGTGCCAGCAGTCCCGGGACAGGGTTCGGCTACGAGCAGTACTTC
>TRBV6-5|-|TRBJ1-2|-
CASSYRGRGSGYTF
TGTGCCAGCAGTTACCGGGGCCGTGGGAGCGGCTACACCTTC
>TRBV2|few|TRBJ2-7|TRBD2
CASSAGEVAPAEQYF
TGTGCCAGCAGCGCGGGGGAGGTCGCCCCCGCCGAGCAGTACTTC
>TRBV11-2|once|TRBJ2-1|TRBD2
CASSSGLAVYNEQFF
TGTGCCAGCAGCTCGGGACTAGCGGTTTACAATGAGCAGTTCTTC
>TRBV30|-|TRBJ1-2|TRBD1
CAWSRDRGLDGYTF
TGTGCCTGGAGCCGGGACAGGGGGCTTGATGGCTACACCTTC
>TRBV20-1|-|TRBJ2-5|-
CSAPTGETQYF
TGCAGTGCGCCTACAGGGGAGACCCAGTACTTC
>TRBV14|few|TRBJ2-5|-
CASSQVPRATQYF
TGTGCCAGCAGCCAAGTGCCTCGGGCCACCCAGTACTTC
>TRBV28|once|TRBJ2-7|-
CASSLSGKGARYEQYF
TGTGCCAGCAGTTTATCTGGCAAAGGGGCGCGCTACGAGCAGTACTTC
>TRBV6-6|-|TRBJ2-7|TRBD1
CASSYGNRGYEQYF
TGTGCCAGCAGTTACGGAAACAGGGGCTACGAGCAGTACTTC